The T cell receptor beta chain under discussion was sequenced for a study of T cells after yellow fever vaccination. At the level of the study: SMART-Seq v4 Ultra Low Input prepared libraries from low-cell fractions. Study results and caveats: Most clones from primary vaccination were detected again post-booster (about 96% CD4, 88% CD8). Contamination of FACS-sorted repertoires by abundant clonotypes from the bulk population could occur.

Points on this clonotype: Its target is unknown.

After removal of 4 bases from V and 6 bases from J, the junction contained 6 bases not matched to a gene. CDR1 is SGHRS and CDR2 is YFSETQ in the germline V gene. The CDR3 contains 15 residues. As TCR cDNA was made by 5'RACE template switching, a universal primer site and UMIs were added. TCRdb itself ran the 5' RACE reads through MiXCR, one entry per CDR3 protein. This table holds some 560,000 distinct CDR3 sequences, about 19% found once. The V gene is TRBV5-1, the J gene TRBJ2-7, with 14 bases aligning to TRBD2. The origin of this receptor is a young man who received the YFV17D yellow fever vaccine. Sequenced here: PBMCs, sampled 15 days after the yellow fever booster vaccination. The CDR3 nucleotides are TGCGCCAGCAGCAAATACGGGACTAGCGGGAGCGAGCAGTACTTC. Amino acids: CASSKYGTSGSEQYF.